This TCR beta chain is drawn from a study of read filtering for tumor transcriptome and immune sequencing. Study results and limitations: IR-seq and RNA-seq agreed better without single-read clonotypes. Sorted CD138-negative bone marrow cells were not purified T cells. Around 80% of IR-seq clonotypes had a single read, yet these held approximately 4% of reads.

From around 0.4 ug of RNA, a library with molecular barcoded alpha/delta and beta/gamma adaptors was made. From the reads, TCRdb called clonotypes with MiXCR, one entry per CDR3 protein. This table holds 45,000 to 55,000 distinct CDR3 sequences, roughly a fifth found once. Every patient had bone marrow sampled while the disease was active. Turning to this clonotype: Its antigen is unidentified. This could be a read error, since a much larger clone is one nucleotide away.

The receptor comes from a donor at least 40 years old with multiple myeloma. Input material: a population of CD138-negative cells sorted from bone marrow.

CDR3 DNA: TGTGCCAGCAAGGATGAATGGAGCAGAGGGGCCACAGATACGCAGTATTTT. Translated: CASKDEWSRGATDTQYF. J is TRBJ2-3 and V is TRBV6-1; D is tentatively TRBD1 or TRBD2 (5 bases each). The V end lost 7 bases, the J end lost 2 bases, and 22 bases lay between the germline ends. CDR1 is MNHNS, CDR2 SASEGT, per germline. This CDR3 has 17 residues.